This T cell receptor beta chain stems from a study of graft-versus-host responses after intestinal transplantation. At the level of the study: Transplantation in recipients was multivisceral, liver-intestinal, or isolated intestinal. Every recipient had anti-thymocyte globulin induction and roughly three years of tacrolimus plus steroids. Study outcomes and limitations: Declines in HvG clones occurring early post-transplant were associated with peak circulating GvH clone levels.

The J segment lost 5 bases and the V segment lost 4 bases, leaving 11 bases of the junction unmatched. This CDR3 region has 16 residues. The germline V gene encodes CDR1 SGHVS and CDR2 FNYEAQ. Data came from immunoSEQ multiplex PCR; TCRdb stores just in-frame clones and leaves some out. This sample has 95,000 to 110,000 clones; roughly 84% occur once, and the top ten carry approximately 0.88%. This clone was found a few times. The antigen is not known. V and J are TRBV7-6 and TRBJ2-1, with 7 bases lining up with TRBD1. Source: unstimulated CD4+ T cells sorted from spleen or lymph node cells, taken before intestinal transplant. The sequence was collected from a human donor who received an intestinal transplant. The CDR3 region is CASSWRQGRGDNEQFF. The CDR3 nucleotides read TGTGCCAGCAGCTGGAGACAGGGCCGAGGAGACAATGAGCAGTTCTTC.